The present T cell receptor (beta chain) was sequenced within a study of CD8 T cells in ankylosing spondylitis (dated by TCRdb to 2015 to 2018). As for the study more broadly: T cell receptor beta repertoires were profiled in healthy donors and ankylosing spondylitis patients so that disease-linked TCR variants could be found. The full study cohort comprised 25 ankylosing spondylitis patients and 110 or so healthy donors. Peripheral blood was sampled, and synovial fluid was also collected from ankylosing spondylitis patients.

Inclusive of the bounding cysteine and phenylalanine, the CDR3 is 15 residues long. The read is trimmed to its CDR3 DNA, 45 bases read in frame from base 1. CDR1 SGHTA and CDR2 FQGNSA are derived from the germline V gene. This clonotype occurred many times. Its recognized antigen is unknown. A junction boundary mismatches the germline segment, possibly from a read error. Overall study results and their limits: A CD8+ phenotype was shown by the disease-linked clones, which were found at relatively low frequencies in peripheral blood. Blood from ankylosing spondylitis patients appeared to be characterized by a TCR beta motif made up of several highly homologous amino acid variants. The disease-linked clones were reported to be significantly enriched in matched synovial fluid samples from ankylosing spondylitis patients. Some TCR beta motif variants had previously been reported in synovial fluid and blood of reactive arthritis patients, which suggested common disease-initiation mechanisms.

The data were produced on an Illumina HiSeq 2500. Quantitative 5'-RACE with molecular barcodes was used to prepare TCR beta libraries. Turning to the authors' computational methods: A new computational method based on a probabilistic model of VDJ rearrangement was used to identify disease-linked TCR variants. TCRdb took the public reads, trimmed them with fastp at Q25, ran MiXCR for clone calling and kept in-frame beta chains. Each entry merges the rows of one CDR3 protein and shows their most common DNA and genes. The V and J calls reflect TCRdb's pipeline rather than the authors' work. In this sample the table shows 200,000 to 250,000 distinct CDR3 sequences, more than 9% of which occur a single time. The ten largest clones represent roughly 23% of the sample.

The sequence came from a male donor with ankylosing spondylitis or in good health (not recorded which). The chain couples TRBV7-2 to TRBJ1-5, with a weak D call of TRBD1 (6 bases match). Sample: blood, either unsorted or a sorted T cell fraction (not recorded which). The bases are TGTGCCAGCAGCCTAGCGACAGGACCCGATCAGCCCCAGCATTTT. Its protein reads: CASSLATGPDQPQHF.